Listed below are T cell receptor beta chains from one sample, sequenced in a study of T cell responses to AZD1222 COVID-19 vaccine. The data were produced by immunoSEQ multiplex PCR, yet TCRdb's version contains in-frame clones alone and is incomplete. The top ten clones hold 35% to 45% of a sample with 100,000 to 120,000 clones, nearly 90% of them seen once. Sequences were derived from peripheral blood, sampled 28 days after the second AZD1222 dose. The receptors were sampled from an adult who received the AZD1222 COVID-19 vaccine. Each CDR3 is given with its conserved first and last residue. The order of the fields is J gene, V gene, clone size, D gene, CDR3 protein, CDR3 DNA. The D gene is left open where the match is weak. Clone size appears in some rows only: once, few, many, or a class for an expanded clone.

TRBJ2-2 TRBV25-1 - - CASRQANTGELFF TGTGCCAGCAGACAGGCGAACACCGGGGAGCTGTTTTTT
TRBJ2-5 TRBV18 - - CASSPSLGETQYF TGTGCCAGCTCACCCTCCCTGGGTGAGACCCAGTACTTC
TRBJ1-5 TRBV28 - TRBD1 CASSYPPGQGSNQPQHF TGTGCCAGCAGTTACCCCCCGGGACAGGGTTCAAATCAGCCCCAGCATTTT
TRBJ1-5 TRBV10-3 - TRBD1 CAISESGTGGNQPQHF TGTGCCATCAGTGAGTCCGGGACAGGGGGCAATCAGCCCCAGCATTTT
TRBJ1-2 TRBV28 few - CASSWSGNFYGYTF TGTGCCAGCTCGTGGAGCGGGAACTTCTATGGCTACACCTTC
TRBJ2-3 TRBV4-1 - TRBD1 CASSRKTGRQGGTDTQYF TGCGCCAGCAGCCGGAAGACGGGAAGACAGGGTGGGACAGATACGCAGTATTTT
TRBJ2-5 TRBV5-4 - - CASSLLTVETQYF TGTGCCAGCAGCTTGCTAACAGTTGAGACCCAGTACTTC
TRBJ2-5 TRBV9 - TRBD2 CASSGGGTIETQYF TGTGCCAGCAGCGGAGGAGGGACTATTGAGACCCAGTACTTC
TRBJ2-2 TRBV4-3 - - CASSQDMGEGANTGELFF TGCGCCAGCAGCCAAGATATGGGGGAAGGGGCGAACACCGGGGAGCTGTTTTTT
TRBJ1-5 TRBV19 - - CASEGEGYVAQHF TGTGCCAGCGAAGGAGAGGGGTACGTGGCCCAGCATTTT
TRBJ2-1 TRBV28 - TRBD2 CASSFRTSGGTKEQFF TGTGCCAGCAGTTTCCGGACTAGCGGTGGCACAAAGGAGCAGTTCTTC
TRBJ2-7 TRBV27 once - CASSIGSGGAYEQYF TGTGCCAGCAGTATCGGTTCTGGGGGCGCCTACGAGCAGTACTTC
TRBJ1-2 TRBV5-7 - TRBD1 CASSFPGQGIYGYTF TGTGCCAGCAGCTTCCCGGGACAGGGAATCTATGGCTACACCTTC
TRBJ2-3 TRBV10-3 - - CAISLGSTDTQYF TGTGCCATCAGCCTGGGAAGCACAGATACGCAGTATTTT
TRBJ1-4 TRBV5-5 - - CASSLGGQGVGEKLFF TGTGCCAGCAGCTTGGGGGGTCAGGGTGTAGGAGAAAAACTGTTTTTT
TRBJ2-5 TRBV5-1 - - CASSLTGGTQYF TGCGCCAGCAGCCTCACAGGCGGGACCCAGTACTTC
TRBJ2-7 TRBV5-1 - TRBD2 CASSWGLAGGGEQYF TGCGCCAGCAGCTGGGGACTAGCGGGAGGAGGAGAGCAGTACTTC